The subject of this entry is one TCR beta chain. The data are from a study of blood T cell repertoires in COVID-19. Looking at the study overall: Whether acute or convalescent, the COVID-19 samples came from the United States, Italy and Spain. PBMCs, B-cell-depleted T cells, or T cells were the source of the cDNA or gDNA that made up the material.

How the authors handled the data: The authors estimated nucleated cell counts from reference gene primer amplification. Clones were read by immunoSEQ multiplex PCR, and TCRdb kept only the in-frame ones, dropping some. D and trimming come from the DNA, and the V and J calls and clone size come from that table. The data show around 220,000 clones, about nine tenths seen once. The CDR3 spans 17 residues. Trimming removed 6 bases from V and 2 bases from J; junction bases left unmatched: 10. Germline V lookup: CDR1 MNHEY, CDR2 SVGEGT. Sequencing input: peripheral blood. This receptor was identified in a woman aged 45-65 years with acute or convalescent COVID-19. This rearrangement joins TRBV6-2 or TRBV6-3 to TRBJ2-3, with 11 bases identical to TRBD2. This CDR3 reads CASSRLAGYSDTDTQYF. The CDR3 DNA is TGTGCCAGCAGCCGACTAGCGGGATATTCGGACACAGATACGCAGTATTTT.